The next 26 T cell receptor beta chains were all read from a single sample in a study of human T cells and chemical hapten exposure. This sample's time point: pre-sensitization, week 0. As to treatment: therapeutic diphenylcyclopropenone sensitization with weekly scalp DPC. Using its own MiXCR run on the RACE reads, TCRdb lists one record per CDR3 protein. This sample has 250,000 or so distinct CDR3 sequences, with roughly 7.7% found just once. Sample: whole blood, taken in connection with sensitization to the hapten diphenylcyclopropenone (DPC). Receptor source: a man aged 18 to 30 with alopecia areata. Some clones in this sample may be carry-over from other donors' samples.

Only a few counts were recorded for this clonotype. This rearrangement joins TRBV20-1 to TRBJ1-1, with a weak D call TRBD1 (5 bases). This CDR3 comprises 13 residues. V was pared by 5 bases and J by 1 base, with 11 bases between. The germline V gene has CDR1 DFQATT and CDR2 SNEGSKA (reference sequence). The CDR3 DNA sequence: TGCAGTGCTCAGAATGGACAGAACACTGAAGCTTTCTTT. Encoded protein: CSAQNGQNTEAFF.

This clonotype came up many times. The chain employs TRBV7-2 and TRBJ1-5, with D perhaps TRBD1 (5 bases). From germline, CDR1 is SGHTA and CDR2 FQGNSA. This CDR3 comprises 14 residues. Trimming stripped 5 bases from V and 3 bases from J, with 11 bases between. The CDR3, as DNA: TGTGCCAGCAGCGCTCAGGGATACAATCAGCCCCAGCATTTT. This codes for CASSAQGYNQPQHF.

This clonotype has at least ten counts. The rearrangement joins TRBV9 to TRBJ2-3; D is undetermined. The CDR3 has 12 amino acids. Germline CDR1 SGDLS, CDR2 YYNGEE. V lost 2 bases, J lost 0 bases, and 1 base lay in between. The CDR3 loop reads CASSVSTDTQYF. The CDR3 DNA is TGTGCCAGCAGCGTTAGCACAGATACGCAGTATTTT.

This clonotype was counted at least ten times. The chain uses TRBV7-9 and TRBJ1-1; 10 nucleotides line up with TRBD1. V gave up 2 bases and J gave up 6 bases; unmatched junction bases: 9. Germline lookup yields CDR1 SEHNR and CDR2 FQNEAQ (reference sequence). This CDR3 has 16 residues. The DNA of the CDR3 is TGTGCCAGCAGCTTAACCGGCCGGACAGGGGGTCCTGAAGCTTTCTTT. The encoded protein is CASSLTGRTGGPEAFF.

A few counts support this clonotype. The V and J genes are TRBV5-5 and TRBJ1-4; no clear D gene. Germline lookup yields CDR1 SGHKS and CDR2 YYEKEE (reference sequence). The CDR3 runs 15 residues. V was cut by 0 bases and J by 0 bases, with 6 bases left in between. CDR3 nucleotide sequence: TGTGCCAGCAGCTTGGAAGGGACAACTAATGAAAAACTGTTTTTT. Its translation: CASSLEGTTNEKLFF.

At least ten counts were recorded for this clonotype. CDR3: CSVGPQVNTEAFF. CDR3 nucleotide sequence: TGCAGCGTTGGCCCCCAGGTGAACACTGAAGCTTTCTTT. The rearrangement links TRBV29-1 to TRBJ1-1, with D unclear. The length of the CDR3 is 13 residues. Per germline, CDR1 SQVTM and CDR2 ANQGSEA. The ends were cut back, 4 bases at V and 0 bases at J, with 9 bases in the middle. Together with reference TRBV29-1 and TRBJ1-1, the CDR3 gives the full variable domain: SAVISQKPSRDICQRGTSLTIQCQVDSQVTMMFWYRQQPGQSLTLIATANQGSEATYESGFVIDKFPISRPNLTFSTLTVSNMSPEDSSIYLCSVGPQVNTEAFFGQGTRLTVV.

This clonotype was observed a handful of times. The CDR3: CASRPGTETYEQYF. The DNA of the CDR3 is TGTGCCAGCAGGCCCGGGACGGAAACCTACGAGCAGTACTTC. This chain connects TRBV6-1 to TRBJ2-7; tentatively, D is TRBD1 or TRBD2 (5 bases each). Germline lookup yields CDR1 MNHNS and CDR2 SASEGT. V was pared by 6 bases and J by 2 bases, with 14 bases between. The CDR3 extends over 14 amino acids.

The rearrangement links TRBV2 to TRBJ1-4, with 7 bases identical to TRBD1. The CDR3 contains 14 residues. Germline V gene data show CDR1 as SNHLY and CDR2 as FYNNEI. V trimming: 3 bases; J trimming: 5 bases; junction bases outside the gene matches: 3. The CDR3: CASSDGTVNEKLFF. CDR3 nucleotides: TGTGCCAGCAGTGATGGGACAGTGAATGAAAAACTGTTTTTT.

The chain carries TRBV12-3 or TRBV12-4 and TRBJ2-7; TRBD1 agrees at 10 bases. V shed 4 bases, J shed 5 bases, and the junction held 5 bases outside the gene matches. CDR3 size: 14 residues. CDR3 DNA: TGTGCCAGCAGTTCCGGACAGGGGGTGGACGAGCAGTACTTC. Amino acid sequence: CASSSGQGVDEQYF.

V is TRBV7-8 and J is TRBJ2-7, with 9 bases lining up with TRBD1. With 5 bases clipped from V and 1 base from J, the junction kept 6 bases outside the gene matches. This CDR3 contains 15 residues. Germline V CDR1 and CDR2: SGHVS, FQNEAQ. The CDR3 is CASSLTGGASYEQYF. CDR3 DNA sequence: TGTGCCAGCAGCCTCACAGGGGGCGCTTCCTACGAGCAGTACTTC.

This clonotype was counted between two and nine times. The chain uses TRBV5-1 and TRBJ2-3; unclear D gene. The CDR3 spans 16 residues. The germline CDR1 and CDR2 sequences are SGHRS and YFSETQ. The ends were cut back, 0 bases at V and 2 bases at J, with 13 bases in the middle. The CDR3: CASSLEGIQSTDTQYF. CDR3 coding DNA: TGCGCCAGCAGCTTGGAAGGGATTCAATCCACAGATACGCAGTATTTT.

This clonotype has just a few counts. This chain connects TRBV7-2 to TRBJ2-1, with D unresolved. The CDR3 is 17 residues long. Trimming removed 5 bases from V and 0 bases from J, with 17 bases in between. Germline loops: CDR1 SGHTA, CDR2 FQGNSA. CDR3 residues: CASSLNPQWSSYNEQFF. The CDR3 region has the DNA TGTGCCAGCAGCCTAAACCCCCAGTGGAGCTCCTACAATGAGCAGTTCTTC.

This clonotype was recorded only once. The rearrangement links TRBV7-3 to TRBJ1-3, with D perhaps TRBD1 (5 bases). This CDR3 region has 15 residues. The germline gives CDR1 SGHTA, CDR2 FQGTGA. V was clipped by 1 base and J by 2 bases, with 9 bases between them. The CDR3 DNA sequence: TGTGCCAGCAGCTTAAGCCCGACAGCTGGAAACACCATATATTTT. Translating gives CASSLSPTAGNTIYF.

This clonotype was detected ten times or more. The V and J genes are TRBV12-3 or TRBV12-4 and TRBJ2-2; D gene uncertain. CDR3 length equals 15 residues. V gave up 6 bases and J gave up 2 bases, with 13 bases separating them. DNA of the CDR3: TGTGCCAGCAGCCCTGGGTCAGCTAACACCGGGGAGCTGTTTTTT. It yields the protein CASSPGSANTGELFF.

This clonotype was counted only a few times. The chain's CDR3 is CASSPSSSKNSPLHF. The CDR3 DNA sequence: TGTGCCAGCAGCCCTTCATCGTCGAAAAATTCACCCCTCCACTTT. The chain carries TRBV28 and TRBJ1-6; D is ambiguous. Trimming pared 6 bases from V and 7 bases from J, leaving 16 bases between. This CDR3 has 15 residues. Germline V gene sequence: CDR1 MDHEN, CDR2 SYDVKM.

J is TRBJ2-3 and V is TRBV7-9; D assignment may be TRBD1 or TRBD2 (6 bases each). V was pared by 8 bases and J by 0 bases, with 9 bases between. CDR3 length: 13 residues. Germline lookup yields CDR1 SEHNR and CDR2 FQNEAQ (reference sequence). The CDR3 DNA is TGTGCCAGCGGGGGGCCCAGCACAGATACGCAGTATTTT. Its protein is CASGGPSTDTQYF.

This clonotype was found a few times. The chain carries TRBV7-2 and TRBJ2-1; D possibly corresponds to TRBD1 (6 bases). CDR1 is SGHTA, CDR2 FQGNSA, per germline. The length of the CDR3 is 16 residues. V gave up 5 bases and J gave up 5 bases, with 19 bases separating them. CDR3 bases: TGTGCCAGCAGCCCGCAGACAGGTTCCGACCACAATGAGCAGTTCTTC. This codes for CASSPQTGSDHNEQFF.

In its sample, this clonotype was seen many times. The chain recombines TRBV11-2 with TRBJ1-2; D possibly corresponds to TRBD1 (6 bases). The germline CDR1 and CDR2 sequences are SGHAT and FQNNGV. The CDR3 is 14 residues long. Trimming took 1 base from V and 2 from J, leaving 8 bases between them. The CDR3 sequence is CASSLAGANYGYTF. For the CDR3, the DNA is TGTGCCAGCAGCTTAGCAGGGGCGAACTATGGCTACACCTTC.

The genes are TRBV28 and TRBJ1-6; D is perhaps TRBD1 (6 bases). Per germline, CDR1 MDHEN and CDR2 SYDVKM. V gave up 3 bases and J gave up 9 bases, with 9 bases separating them. This CDR3 has 13 amino acids. This CDR3 reads CASSFLRGSPLHF. The CDR3 DNA sequence: TGTGCCAGCAGTTTCCTCAGGGGTTCACCCCTCCACTTT.

The V call is TRBV6-1, the J call TRBJ1-1; D gene unclear. The CDR3 extends over 13 amino acids. The V gene lost 2 bases and the J gene lost 6 bases, with 10 bases spanning the gap. CDR1 and CDR2 from the germline V gene are MNHNS and SASEGT. The CDR3 nucleotides read TGTGCCAGCAGTGAACGGTCACCCCCTGAAGCTTTCTTT. Its protein product is CASSERSPPEAFF.

The CDR3, as DNA: TGTGCCAGCAGCTCCCCGGGAGTTTATGACGAGCAGTACTTC. Residues: CASSSPGVYDEQYF. The chain recombines TRBV12-3 or TRBV12-4 with TRBJ2-7; perhaps TRBD2 as D (6 bases). Trimming left V 6 bases short and J 5 bases short, with 17 bases between. There are 14 residues in the CDR3.

This clonotype turned up a few times. The chain is built from TRBV12-3 or TRBV12-4 and TRBJ1-2, with 12 nucleotides matching TRBD1. The length of the CDR3 is 15 residues. Trimming cost V 7 bases and J 8 bases; bases outside gene matches: 11. The CDR3 DNA reads TGTGCCAGCACCGAGGCGGGACAGGGGGCGTACGGCTACACCTTC. Its protein product is CASTEAGQGAYGYTF.

This clonotype was observed a few times. J is TRBJ1-5 and V is TRBV7-2, with no clear D. This CDR3 has 15 residues. The V gene lost 1 base and the J gene lost 0 bases, with 7 bases spanning the gap. The germline V gene encodes CDR1 SGHTA and CDR2 FQGNSA. CDR3 bases: TGTGCCAGCAGCTTAGAGGCTTCTAGCAATCAGCCCCAGCATTTT. It encodes CASSLEASSNQPQHF.

Ten or more counts support this clonotype. The chain links TRBV5-1 to TRBJ1-6; D might be TRBD1 (6 bases). The germline gives CDR1 SGHRS, CDR2 YFSETQ. V was trimmed by 0 bases and J by 12 bases, leaving 13 bases between them. There are 14 residues in the CDR3. The CDR3 DNA follows: TGCGCCAGCAGCTTGGCAGGGGCCTTCGAACCCCTCCACTTT. Residues: CASSLAGAFEPLHF.

As for this clonotype: This clone may be a read error of a much larger clone one base away. The rearrangement uses TRBV11-2 and TRBJ1-1, with D hard to call. Germline V lookup: CDR1 SGHAT, CDR2 FQNNGV. The CDR3 covers 15 residues. For the CDR3, the DNA is TGTGCCAGCAGCCCACGGACGGTATTGAACACTAAAGCTTTCTTT. Its protein is CASSPRTVLNTKAFF.

This clonotype was observed many times. This chain links TRBV3-1 with TRBJ1-1, with D unresolved. CDR3 size: 14 residues. V lost 0 bases to trimming and J lost 0 bases, with 5 bases between them. Germline-derived CDR1 and CDR2 are LGHDT and YNNKEL (reference sequence). CDR3 DNA: TGTGCCAGCAGCCAAGATGGGGTGAACACTGAAGCTTTCTTT. Translated, it gives CASSQDGVNTEAFF. The full variable domain, in which reference TRBV3-1 and TRBJ1-1 provide the parts outside the CDR3, is DTAVSQTPKYLVTQMGNDKSIKCEQNLGHDTMYWYKQDSKKFLKIMFSYNNKELIINETVPNRFSPKSPDKAHLNLHINSLELGDSAVYFCASSQDGVNTEAFFGQGTRLTVV.